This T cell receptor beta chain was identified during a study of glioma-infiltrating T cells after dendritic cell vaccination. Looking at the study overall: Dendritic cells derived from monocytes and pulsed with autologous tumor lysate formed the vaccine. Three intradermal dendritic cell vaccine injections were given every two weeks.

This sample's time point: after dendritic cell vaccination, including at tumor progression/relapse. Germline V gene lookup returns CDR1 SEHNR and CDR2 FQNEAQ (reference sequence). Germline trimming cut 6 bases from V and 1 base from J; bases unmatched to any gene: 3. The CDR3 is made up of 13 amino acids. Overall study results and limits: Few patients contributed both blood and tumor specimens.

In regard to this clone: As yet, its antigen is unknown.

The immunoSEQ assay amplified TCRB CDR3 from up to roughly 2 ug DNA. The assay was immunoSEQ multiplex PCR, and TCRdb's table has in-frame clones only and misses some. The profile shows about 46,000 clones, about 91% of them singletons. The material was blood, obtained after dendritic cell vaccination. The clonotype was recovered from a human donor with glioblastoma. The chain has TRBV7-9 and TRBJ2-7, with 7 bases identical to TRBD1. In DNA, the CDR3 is TGTGCCAGCAGTCCCAGGGGGTCCTACGAGCAGTACTTC. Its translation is CASSPRGSYEQYF. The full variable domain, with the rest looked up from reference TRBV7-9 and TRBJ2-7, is DTGVSQNPRHKITKRGQNVTFRCDPISEHNRLYWYRQTLGQGPEFLTYFQNEAQLEKSRLLSDRFSAERPKGSFSTLEIQRTEQGDSAMYLCASSPRGSYEQYFGPGTRLTVT.